This T cell receptor delta chain was recorded in a study of gamma-delta chains in newborns, infants, children. TCRdb used CATT to re-call clones from the reads. This table has 4,500 to 5,000 delta-chain clones, about 35% appearing once. The CDR3 is 13 amino acids. Trimming took 5 bases from V and 0 from J; bases not matched to a gene: 2. Germline V CDR1 and CDR2: NSMFDY, ISSIKDK. This clone is classed as medium-sized (0.01 to 0.1%). The sequencing input was blood. The sequence came from a child who received the measles vaccine. The J gene is TRDJ1, the V gene TRAV29/DV5; 9 nucleotides match TRDD3. CDR3 loop: CAAGGYYTDKLIF. The CDR3 coding sequence is TGTGCAGCTGGGGGATATTACACCGATAAACTCATCTTT. The variable domain in full, with the rest retrieved from reference TRAV29/DV5 and TRDJ1, is DQQVKQNSPSLSVQEGRISILNCDYTNSMFDYFLWYKKYPAEGPTFLISISSIKDKNEDGRFTVFLNKSAKHLSLHIVPSQPGDSAVYFCAAGGYYTDKLIFGKGTRVTVEP.